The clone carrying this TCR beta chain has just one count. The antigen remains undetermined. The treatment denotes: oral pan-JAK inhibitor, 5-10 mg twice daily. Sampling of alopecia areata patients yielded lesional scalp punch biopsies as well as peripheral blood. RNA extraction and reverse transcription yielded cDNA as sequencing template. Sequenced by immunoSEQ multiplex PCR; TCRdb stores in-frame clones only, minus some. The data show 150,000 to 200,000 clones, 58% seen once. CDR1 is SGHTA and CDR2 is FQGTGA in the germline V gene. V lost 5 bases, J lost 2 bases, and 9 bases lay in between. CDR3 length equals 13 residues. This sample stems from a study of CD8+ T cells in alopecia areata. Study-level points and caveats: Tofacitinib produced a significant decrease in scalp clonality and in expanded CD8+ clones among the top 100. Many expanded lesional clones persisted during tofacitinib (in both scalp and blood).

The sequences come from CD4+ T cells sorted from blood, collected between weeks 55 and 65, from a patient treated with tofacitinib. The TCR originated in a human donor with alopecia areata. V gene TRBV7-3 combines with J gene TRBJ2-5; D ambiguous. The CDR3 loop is CASSPTRQETQYF. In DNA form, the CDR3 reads TGTGCCAGCAGCCCCACAAGGCAAGAGACCCAGTACTTC.